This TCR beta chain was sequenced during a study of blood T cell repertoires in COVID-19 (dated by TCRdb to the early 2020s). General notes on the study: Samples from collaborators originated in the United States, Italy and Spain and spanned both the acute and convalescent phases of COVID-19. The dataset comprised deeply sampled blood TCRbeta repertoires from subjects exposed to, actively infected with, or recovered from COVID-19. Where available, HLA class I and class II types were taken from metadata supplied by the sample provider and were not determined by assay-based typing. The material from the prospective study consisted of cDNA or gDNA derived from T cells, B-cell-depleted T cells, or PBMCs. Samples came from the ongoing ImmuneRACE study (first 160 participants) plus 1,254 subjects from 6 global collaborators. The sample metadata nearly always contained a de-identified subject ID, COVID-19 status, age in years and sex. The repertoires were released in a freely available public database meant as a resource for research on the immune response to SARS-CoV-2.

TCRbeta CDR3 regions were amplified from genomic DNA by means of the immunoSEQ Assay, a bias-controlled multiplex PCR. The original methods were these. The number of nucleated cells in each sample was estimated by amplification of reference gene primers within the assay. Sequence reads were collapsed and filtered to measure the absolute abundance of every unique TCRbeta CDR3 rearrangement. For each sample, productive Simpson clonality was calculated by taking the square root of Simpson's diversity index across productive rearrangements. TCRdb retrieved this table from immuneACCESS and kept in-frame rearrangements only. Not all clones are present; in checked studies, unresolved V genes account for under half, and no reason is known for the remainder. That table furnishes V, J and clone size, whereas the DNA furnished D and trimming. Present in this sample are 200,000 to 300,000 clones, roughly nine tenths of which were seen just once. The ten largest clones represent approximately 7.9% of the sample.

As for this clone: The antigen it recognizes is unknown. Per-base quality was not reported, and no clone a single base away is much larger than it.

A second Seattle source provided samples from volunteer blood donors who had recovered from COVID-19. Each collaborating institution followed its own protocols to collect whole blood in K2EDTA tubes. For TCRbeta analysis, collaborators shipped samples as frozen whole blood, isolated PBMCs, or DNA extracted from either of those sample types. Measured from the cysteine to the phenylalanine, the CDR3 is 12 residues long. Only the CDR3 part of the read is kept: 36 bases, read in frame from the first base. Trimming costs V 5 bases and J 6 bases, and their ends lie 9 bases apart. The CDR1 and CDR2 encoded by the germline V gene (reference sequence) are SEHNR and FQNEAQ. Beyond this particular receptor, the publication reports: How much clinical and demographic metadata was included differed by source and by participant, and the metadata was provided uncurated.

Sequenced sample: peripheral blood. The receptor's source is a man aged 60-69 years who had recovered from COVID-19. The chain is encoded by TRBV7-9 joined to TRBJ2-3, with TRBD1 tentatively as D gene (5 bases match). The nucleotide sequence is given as TGTGCCAGCAGCCAAGCAGGGGATACGCAGTATTTT. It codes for CASSQAGDTQYF.